This TCR beta chain was sequenced for a study of a mutant IDH1 vaccine in newly diagnosed glioma. Some clones are missing from TCRdb's copy, which holds only in-frame ones; the method was immunoSEQ multiplex PCR. The data show roughly 50,000 clones, with about three quarters seen just once and about 4.9% held by the top ten. There are 16 residues in the CDR3. Trimming stripped 4 bases from V and 4 bases from J, with 18 bases between. Germline values: CDR1 SGHKS, CDR2 YYEKEE (reference sequence). Sample time point: week 47, end of study. In every dose of vaccine, 300 ug of mutant IDH1 20-mer peptide was given alongside topical imiquimod. Diagnosis in the donors showed new WHO grade 3 or 4 astrocytomas that were IDH1-mutant and ATRX-lost. Points on this clone: Its cognate antigen is unknown.

This sequence was found in a woman in her thirties or forties with glioma. Some clones in this sample may be carry-over from other donors' samples. Sequenced here: PBMCs, sampled from a glioma patient whose treatment included an IDH1 peptide vaccine. J is TRBJ2-1 and V is TRBV5-5, with D possibly matching TRBD2 (7 bases). The CDR3 reads CASSPLGGAIYNEQFF. CDR3 nucleotide sequence: TGTGCCAGCAGCCCACTGGGGGGGGCGATTTACAATGAGCAGTTCTTC.